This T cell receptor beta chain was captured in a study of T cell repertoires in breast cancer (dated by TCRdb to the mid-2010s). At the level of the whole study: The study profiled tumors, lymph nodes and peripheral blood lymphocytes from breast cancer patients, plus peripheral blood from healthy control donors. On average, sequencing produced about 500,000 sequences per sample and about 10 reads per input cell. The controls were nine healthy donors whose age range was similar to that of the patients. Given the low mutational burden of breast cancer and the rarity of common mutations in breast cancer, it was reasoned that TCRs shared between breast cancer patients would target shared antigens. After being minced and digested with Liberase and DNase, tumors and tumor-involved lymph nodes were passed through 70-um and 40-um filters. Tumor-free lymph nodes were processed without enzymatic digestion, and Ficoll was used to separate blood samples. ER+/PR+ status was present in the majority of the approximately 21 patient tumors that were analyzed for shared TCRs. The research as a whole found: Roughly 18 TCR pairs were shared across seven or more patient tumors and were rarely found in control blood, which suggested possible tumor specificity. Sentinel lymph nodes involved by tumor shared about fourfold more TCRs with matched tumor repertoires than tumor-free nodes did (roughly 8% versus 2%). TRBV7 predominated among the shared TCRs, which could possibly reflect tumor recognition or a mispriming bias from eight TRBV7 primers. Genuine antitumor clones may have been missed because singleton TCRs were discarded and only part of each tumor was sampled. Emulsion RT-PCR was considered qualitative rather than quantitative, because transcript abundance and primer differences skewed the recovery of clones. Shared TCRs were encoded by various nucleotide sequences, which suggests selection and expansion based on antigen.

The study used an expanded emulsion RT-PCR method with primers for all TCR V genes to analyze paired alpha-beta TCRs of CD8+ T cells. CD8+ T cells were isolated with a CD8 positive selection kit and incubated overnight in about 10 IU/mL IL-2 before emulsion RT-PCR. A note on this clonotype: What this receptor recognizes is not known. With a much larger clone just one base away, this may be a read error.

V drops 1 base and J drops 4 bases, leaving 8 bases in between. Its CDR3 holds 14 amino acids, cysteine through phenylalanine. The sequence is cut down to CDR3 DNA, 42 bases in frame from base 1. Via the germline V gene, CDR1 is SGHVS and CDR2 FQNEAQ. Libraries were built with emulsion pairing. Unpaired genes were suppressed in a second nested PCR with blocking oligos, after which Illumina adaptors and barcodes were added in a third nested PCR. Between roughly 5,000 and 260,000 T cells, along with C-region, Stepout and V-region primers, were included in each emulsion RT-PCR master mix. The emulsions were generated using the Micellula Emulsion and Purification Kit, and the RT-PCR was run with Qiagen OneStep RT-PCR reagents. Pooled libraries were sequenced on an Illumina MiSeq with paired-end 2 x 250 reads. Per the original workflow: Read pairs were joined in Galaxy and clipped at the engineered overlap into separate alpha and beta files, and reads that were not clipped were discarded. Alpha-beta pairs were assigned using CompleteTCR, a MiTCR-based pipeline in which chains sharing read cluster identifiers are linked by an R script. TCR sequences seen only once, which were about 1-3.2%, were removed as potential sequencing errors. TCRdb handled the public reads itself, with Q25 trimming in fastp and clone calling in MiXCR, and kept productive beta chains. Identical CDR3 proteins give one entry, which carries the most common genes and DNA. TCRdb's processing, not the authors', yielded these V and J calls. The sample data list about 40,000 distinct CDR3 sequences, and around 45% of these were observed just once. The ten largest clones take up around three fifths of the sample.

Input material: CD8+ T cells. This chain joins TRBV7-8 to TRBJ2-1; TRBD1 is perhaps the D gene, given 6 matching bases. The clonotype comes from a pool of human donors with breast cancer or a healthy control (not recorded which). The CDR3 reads CASSLGGQYNEQFF. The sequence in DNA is TGTGCCAGCAGCTTAGGCGGACAGTACAATGAGCAGTTCTTC. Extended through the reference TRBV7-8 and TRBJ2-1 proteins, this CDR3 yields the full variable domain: GAGVSQSPRYKVAKRGQDVALRCDPISGHVSLFWYQQALGQGPEFLTYFQNEAQLDKSGLPSDRFFAERPEGSVSTLKIQRTQQEDSAVYLCASSLGGQYNEQFFGPGTRLTVL.